Listed below are T cell receptor beta chains from one sample, sequenced in a study of shared clonotypes between healthy human individuals. The data were produced by immunoSEQ multiplex PCR, yet TCRdb's version contains in-frame clones alone and is incomplete. The sample contains some 2,000,000 clones, about 94% of which appear only once. What was sequenced was naive CD4+ T cells sorted from blood. The receptor set was obtained from a young man in good health. CDR3s include the opening cysteine and the closing phenylalanine or tryptophan. Fields, in order: V gene, clone size, J gene, D gene, CDR3 DNA, CDR3 protein. A D gene is named only where the DNA matches it firmly. Expanded clones are given a class, and other clones once, few, many or no size at all.

TRBV28	-	TRBJ2-2	-	TGTGCCAGCAGTTCCCAGCCCGGGGAGCTGTTTTTT	CASSSQPGELFF
TRBV27	-	TRBJ2-7	TRBD1	TGTGCCAGCACGGGACAGGGGTCCCACGAGCAGTACTTC	CASTGQGSHEQYF
TRBV11-2	once	TRBJ1-2	TRBD1	TGTGCCAGCAGCTTAAATCGGGGACAGGGGGCGGACTATGGCTACACCTTC	CASSLNRGQGADYGYTF
TRBV5-1	-	TRBJ1-1	-	TGCGCCAGCAGGTTAGGGGCCGCGAACACTGAAGCTTTCTTT	CASRLGAANTEAFF
TRBV4-1	-	TRBJ2-5	-	TGCGCCAGCAGCCTAGAAGTCGGGGTGGGGGCAGAGACCCAGTACTTC	CASSLEVGVGAETQYF
TRBV30	-	TRBJ1-1	-	TGTGCCTGGAGTGTGCTGGACTTGAACACTGAAGCTTTCTTT	CAWSVLDLNTEAFF
TRBV28	once	TRBJ2-3	TRBD2	TGTGCCAGCAGTTACGGGGGGGCGGGAGATACGCAGTATTTT	CASSYGGAGDTQYF
TRBV11-3	-	TRBJ2-7	-	TGTGCCAGCAGCTCCGGCCTTGGGCCCCCAATCTTC	CASSSGLGPPIF
TRBV5-1	-	TRBJ2-3	TRBD2	TGCGCCAGCAGCTCTAGCGGGGGGCCCACAGATACGCAGTATTTT	CASSSSGGPTDTQYF
TRBV11-3	-	TRBJ1-1	TRBD1	TGTGCCAGCAGCATGGGACAGGTCGGTGGCACTGAAGCTTTCTTT	CASSMGQVGGTEAFF
TRBV5-4	-	TRBJ1-6	TRBD1	TGTGCCAGCAGCTTGGCCGGGACAGGGCAATCACCCCTCCACTTT	CASSLAGTGQSPLHF
TRBV6-6	-	TRBJ1-1	-	TGTGCCAGCAGTGGCCCGAGGGCGTCGGTGAACACTGAAGCTTTCTTT	CASSGPRASVNTEAFF
TRBV7-8	-	TRBJ2-6	-	TGTGCCAGCAGCTTAGACAGCCAATCTGGGGCCAACGTCCTGACTTTC	CASSLDSQSGANVLTF
TRBV6-1	-	TRBJ1-1	TRBD1	TGTGCCAGCAGGATGACAGGGTCGGACACTGAAGCTTTCTTT	CASRMTGSDTEAFF
TRBV18	-	TRBJ2-7	-	TGTGCCAGCTCATCCCCGGGACTTGGAAGCTCCTACGAGCAGTACTTC	CASSSPGLGSSYEQYF
TRBV6-1	-	TRBJ1-4	TRBD1	TGTGCCAGCAGTGAAATGCCAGGGGGTAATGAAAAACTGTTTTTT	CASSEMPGGNEKLFF
TRBV5-4	-	TRBJ1-1	TRBD1	TGTGCCAGCAGCTTTTCTCAGGGGGCCACTGAAGCTTTCTTT	CASSFSQGATEAFF
TRBV6-6	once	TRBJ2-1	-	TGTGCCAGCAGTACAGGGTCCTACAATGAGCAGTTCTTC	CASSTGSYNEQFF
TRBV7-9	-	TRBJ2-1	-	TGTGCCAGCACCCTGGGGGCCTCGGATGAGCAGTTCTTC	CASTLGASDEQFF
TRBV10-1	-	TRBJ2-7	TRBD2	TGCGCCAGCAGTGAGATAGCGGGAAGGGAGCAGTACTTC	CASSEIAGREQYF
TRBV5-1	-	TRBJ2-1	TRBD2	TGCGCCAGCAGCTTTCTTGGCGGGAGGGACAGCTCCTACAATGAGCAGTTCTTC	CASSFLGGRDSSYNEQFF
TRBV7-6	-	TRBJ2-2	TRBD1	TGTGCCAGCAGCTTAAGGACAGGCTTCGGGGAGCTGTTTTTT	CASSLRTGFGELFF
TRBV28	-	TRBJ2-5	-	TGTGCCAGCAGTTTCCTTCGCAAGGGAGAGACCCAGTACTTC	CASSFLRKGETQYF
TRBV2	-	TRBJ2-2	TRBD2	TGTGCCAGCAGTGAGGGACTAGCGGGAGTGGGCGGGGAGCTGTTTTTT	CASSEGLAGVGGELFF
TRBV6-5	-	TRBJ2-7	TRBD2	TGTGCCAGCAGCGGGCGGGGGGCGTCCTACGAGCAGTACTTC	CASSGRGASYEQYF
TRBV27	-	TRBJ2-1	TRBD1	TGTGCCAGCAGTTCTCTTGGGACAGGGGGTCGCAATGAGCAGTTCTTC	CASSSLGTGGRNEQFF
TRBV10-3	-	TRBJ2-7	TRBD1	TGTGCCACCGAAGGGACAGGGGGCACGTACGAGCAGTACTTC	CATEGTGGTYEQYF
TRBV5-4	-	TRBJ1-2	TRBD1	TGTGCCAGCAGCCAACAGGGGACAGGGGTGGGCTATGGCTACACCTTC	CASSQQGTGVGYGYTF
TRBV9	-	TRBJ2-3	TRBD2	TGTGCCAGCAGCGACCGACTAGCCCGTGATACGCAGTATTTT	CASSDRLARDTQYF
TRBV6-1	-	TRBJ1-6	-	TGTGCCAGCTGCTTCGGGGGCTATAATTCACCCCTCCACTTT	CASCFGGYNSPLHF
TRBV4-3	-	TRBJ2-3	TRBD1	TGCGCCAGCAGCCAAGACGACAGGGCGTGGGCAGATACGCAGTATTTT	CASSQDDRAWADTQYF
TRBV7-8	-	TRBJ2-1	-	TGTGCCAGCAGCTTAGTCTTGGGATCGGGTTACAATGAGCAGTTCTTC	CASSLVLGSGYNEQFF
TRBV28	once	TRBJ1-3	TRBD1	TGTGCCAGCAGCAAATGGGACAGGGGAGTTTCTGGAAACACCATATATTTT	CASSKWDRGVSGNTIYF
TRBV5-6	-	TRBJ1-3	-	TGTGCCAGCAGCTGGAGGGACACCATATATTTT	CASSWRDTIYF
TRBV18	-	TRBJ2-1	TRBD1	TGTGCCAGCTCACTAACAGGGGGCAACTCCTACAATGAGCAGTTCTTC	CASSLTGGNSYNEQFF
TRBV5-1	-	TRBJ2-7	TRBD1	TGCGCCAGCAGCCCGACAGCGGACAGGGCTTACGAGCAGTACTTC	CASSPTADRAYEQYF
TRBV27	-	TRBJ2-1	-	TGTGCCAGCAGAGAGGTCCGGTGGGGTGAGCAGTTCTTC	CASREVRWGEQFF
TRBV2	-	TRBJ1-2	TRBD1	TGTGCCAGCAGTCAAACGGGGACAGACTATGGCTACACCTTC	CASSQTGTDYGYTF
TRBV7-2	-	TRBJ2-1	-	TGTGCCAGCAGCTTAGCGGCCGCCAGGGTGGAGTACAATGAGCAGTTCTTC	CASSLAAARVEYNEQFF
TRBV5-1	-	TRBJ2-7	TRBD2	TGCGCCAGCAGATTTCTAGCGGGAGAACTCTACGAGCAGTACTTC	CASRFLAGELYEQYF
TRBV7-2	-	TRBJ1-2	TRBD1	TGTGCCAGCAGCTACGGACAGGGTTATTCTGGCTACACCTTC	CASSYGQGYSGYTF
TRBV19	-	TRBJ1-1	-	TGTGCCAGTAGTATTGGGGGGAACACTGAAGCTTTCTTT	CASSIGGNTEAFF
TRBV18	-	TRBJ2-7	-	TGTGCCAGCTCATCCGGGTCCAGGGCTTACGAGCAGTACTTC	CASSSGSRAYEQYF
TRBV15	-	TRBJ2-7	-	TGTGCCACCAGCAGAGATTTAAGCCGGGGTGCCGACGAGCAGTACTTC	CATSRDLSRGADEQYF
TRBV6-6	once	TRBJ1-5	-	TGTGCCAGCAGAACTACAGTTAGCAATCAGCCCCAGCATTTT	CASRTTVSNQPQHF
TRBV18	-	TRBJ1-4	-	TGTGCCAGCTCACAACTGCATGAAAAACTGTTTTTT	CASSQLHEKLFF
TRBV9	-	TRBJ1-4	-	TGTGCCAGCAGTGGTGAAGGCGGTAATGAAAAACTGTTTTTT	CASSGEGGNEKLFF
TRBV19	few	TRBJ1-2	TRBD1	TGTGCCAGTACCGAGACAGGGTCGTTTGGCTACACCTTC	CASTETGSFGYTF
TRBV6-6	-	TRBJ2-7	-	TGTGCCAGCAGTCAACAACCCTACGAGCAGTACTTC	CASSQQPYEQYF
TRBV19	-	TRBJ1-3	-	TGTGCCAGTATGGCTCAAGGAGGCGGAAACACCATATATTTT	CASMAQGGGNTIYF
TRBV7-2	-	TRBJ2-5	-	TGTGCCAGCAGCGGCCAGGCGAGAGCGAACCAAGAGACCCAGTACTTC	CASSGQARANQETQYF